This TCR beta chain was sequenced during a study of Graves' ophthalmopathy and Graves' hyperthyroidism. The length of the CDR3 is 12 residues. The germline gives CDR1 SGHTA, CDR2 FQGNSA. Trimming removed 4 bases at V and 2 bases at J, with 6 bases between. The study amplified TCR beta CDR3 regions using RNA transcripts. The first-round RT-PCR employed HTBI primers together with the Qiagen OneStep RT-PCR kit. A multiplex PCR was then performed as the second round. TCRdb reprocessed the multiplex PCR reads with MiXCR, giving one entry per CDR3 protein. The repertoire includes about 210,000 distinct CDR3 sequences, approximately 29% of them detected once, and approximately 8.2% sits in the top ten.

The TCR originated in a man aged 50 to 59 with Graves' ophthalmopathy. J is TRBJ2-7 and V is TRBV7-2; no reliable D call. The sample was peripheral blood. The CDR3 region is CASSYVTYEQYF. DNA of the CDR3: TGTGCCAGCAGCTATGTAACCTACGAGCAGTACTTC.